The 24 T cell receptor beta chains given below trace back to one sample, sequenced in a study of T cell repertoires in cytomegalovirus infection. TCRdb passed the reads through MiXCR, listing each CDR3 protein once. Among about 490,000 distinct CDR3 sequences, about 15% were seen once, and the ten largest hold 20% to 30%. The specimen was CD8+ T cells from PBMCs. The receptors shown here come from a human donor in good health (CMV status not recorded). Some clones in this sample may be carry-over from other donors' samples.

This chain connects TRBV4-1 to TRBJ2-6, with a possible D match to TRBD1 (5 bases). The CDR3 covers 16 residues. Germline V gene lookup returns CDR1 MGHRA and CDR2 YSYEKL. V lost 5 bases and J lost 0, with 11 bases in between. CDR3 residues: CASSARVISGANVLTF. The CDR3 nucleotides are TGCGCCAGCAGCGCCAGGGTGATCTCTGGGGCCAACGTCCTGACTTTC.

The DNA of the CDR3 is TGTGCCAGCAGTTTCGTTGCAGGGAGGGTTGAAGCTTTCTTT. It encodes CASSFVAGRVEAFF. This rearrangement joins TRBV27 to TRBJ1-1; possibly TRBD1 for D (5 bases). Germline V gives CDR1 MNHEY, CDR2 SMNVEV (reference sequence). The CDR3 sequence is 14 residues long. V dropped 3 bases and J dropped 7 bases, with 15 bases sitting between them.

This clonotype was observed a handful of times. Here the CDR3 reads CSVDPSGDSTDTQYF. In DNA, the CDR3 is TGCAGCGTTGATCCTTCAGGGGATAGCACAGATACGCAGTATTTT. The chain carries TRBV29-1 and TRBJ2-3; D may be TRBD1 (6 bases). In germline, CDR1 is SQVTM, CDR2 ANQGSEA. The V and J ends lost 3 bases and 0 bases respectively, with 13 bases between them. The CDR3 covers 15 residues.

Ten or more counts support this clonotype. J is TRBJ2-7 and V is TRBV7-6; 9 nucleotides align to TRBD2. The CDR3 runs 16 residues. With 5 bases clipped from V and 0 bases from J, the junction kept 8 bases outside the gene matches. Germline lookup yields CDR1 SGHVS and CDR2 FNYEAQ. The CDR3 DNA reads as TGTGCCAGCAGCCCTACCCGGGGACTAGCCTCCTACGAGCAGTACTTC. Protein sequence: CASSPTRGLASYEQYF.

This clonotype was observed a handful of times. The CDR3 coding sequence is TGTGCCAGCAGTTTATCGACAGGGGCGAGGGATCAGCCCCAGCATTTT. It yields the protein CASSLSTGARDQPQHF. This chain uses TRBV27 with TRBJ1-5; 8 positions agree with TRBD1. J was trimmed by 5 bases and V by 0 bases; bases with no gene match: 6. The germline V gene has CDR1 MNHEY and CDR2 SMNVEV (reference sequence). This CDR3 region has 16 residues.

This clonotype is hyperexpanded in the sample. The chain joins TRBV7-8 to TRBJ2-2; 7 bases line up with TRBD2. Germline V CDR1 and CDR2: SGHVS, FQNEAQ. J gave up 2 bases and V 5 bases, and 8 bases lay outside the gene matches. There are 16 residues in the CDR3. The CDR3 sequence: CASSPRAGANTGELFF. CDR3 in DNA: TGTGCCAGCAGCCCTCGGGCGGGAGCAAACACCGGGGAGCTGTTTTTT.

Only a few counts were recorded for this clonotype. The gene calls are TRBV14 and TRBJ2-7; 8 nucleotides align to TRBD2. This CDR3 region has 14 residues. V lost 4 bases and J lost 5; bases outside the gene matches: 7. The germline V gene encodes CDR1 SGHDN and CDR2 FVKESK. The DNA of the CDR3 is TGTGCCAGCAGCCTCTCTAGCGGGTATCACGAGCAGTACTTC. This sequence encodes CASSLSSGYHEQYF.

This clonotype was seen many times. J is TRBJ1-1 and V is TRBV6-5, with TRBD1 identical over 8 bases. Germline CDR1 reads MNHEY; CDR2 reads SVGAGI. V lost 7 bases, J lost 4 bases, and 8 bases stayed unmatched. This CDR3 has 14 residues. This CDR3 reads CASTPTGEGTEAFF. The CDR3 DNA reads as TGTGCCAGCACTCCGACAGGGGAGGGCACTGAAGCTTTCTTT.

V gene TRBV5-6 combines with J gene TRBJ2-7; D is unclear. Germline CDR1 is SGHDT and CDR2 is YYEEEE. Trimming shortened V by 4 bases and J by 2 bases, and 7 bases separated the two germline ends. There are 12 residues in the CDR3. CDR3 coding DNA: TGTGCCAGCAGCAGCGTAGCCTACGAGCAGTACTTC. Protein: CASSSVAYEQYF. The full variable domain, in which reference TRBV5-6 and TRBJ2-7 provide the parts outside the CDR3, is DAGVTQSPTHLIKTRGQQVTLRCSPKSGHDTVSWYQQALGQGPQFIFQYYEEEERQRGNFPDRFSGHQFPNYSSELNVNALLLGDSALYLCASSSVAYEQYFGPGTRLTVT.

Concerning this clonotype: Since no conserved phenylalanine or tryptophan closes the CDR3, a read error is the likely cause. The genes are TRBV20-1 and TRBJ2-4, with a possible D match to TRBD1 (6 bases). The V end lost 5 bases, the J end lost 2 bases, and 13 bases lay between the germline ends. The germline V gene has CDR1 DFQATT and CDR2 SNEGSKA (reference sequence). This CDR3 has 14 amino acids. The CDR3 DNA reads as TGCAGTGCTGATCCCCAGGGGACCAAAAACATTCAGTACTTA. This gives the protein CSADPQGTKNIQYL.

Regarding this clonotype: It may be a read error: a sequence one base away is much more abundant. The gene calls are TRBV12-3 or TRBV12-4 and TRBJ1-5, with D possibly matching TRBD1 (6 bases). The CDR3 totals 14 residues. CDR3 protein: CASSAGQMNQLQHF. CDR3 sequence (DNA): TGTGCCAGCAGCGCCGGACAGATGAATCAGCTCCAGCATTTT.

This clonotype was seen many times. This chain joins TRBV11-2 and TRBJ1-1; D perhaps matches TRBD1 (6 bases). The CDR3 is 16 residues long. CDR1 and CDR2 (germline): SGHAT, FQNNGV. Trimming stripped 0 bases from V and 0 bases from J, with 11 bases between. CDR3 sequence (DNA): TGTGCCAGCAGCTTAGAGGGACACCAGATGAACACTGAAGCTTTCTTT. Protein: CASSLEGHQMNTEAFF.

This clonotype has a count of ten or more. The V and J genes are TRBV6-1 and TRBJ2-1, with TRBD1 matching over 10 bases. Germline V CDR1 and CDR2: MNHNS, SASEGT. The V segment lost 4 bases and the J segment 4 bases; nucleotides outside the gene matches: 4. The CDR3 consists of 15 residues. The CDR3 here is CASSVGQGYYNEQFF. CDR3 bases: TGTGCCAGCAGTGTGGGACAGGGGTATTACAATGAGCAGTTCTTC.

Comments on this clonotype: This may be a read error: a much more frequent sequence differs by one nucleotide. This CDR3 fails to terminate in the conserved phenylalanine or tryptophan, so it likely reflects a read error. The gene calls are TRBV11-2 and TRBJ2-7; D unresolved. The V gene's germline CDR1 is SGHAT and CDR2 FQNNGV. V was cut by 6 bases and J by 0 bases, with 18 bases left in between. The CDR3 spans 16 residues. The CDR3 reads CASSSTGSLSSYEQYL. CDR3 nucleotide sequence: TGTGCCAGCAGTTCCACCGGGTCCCTGAGCTCCTACGAGCAGTACTTA.

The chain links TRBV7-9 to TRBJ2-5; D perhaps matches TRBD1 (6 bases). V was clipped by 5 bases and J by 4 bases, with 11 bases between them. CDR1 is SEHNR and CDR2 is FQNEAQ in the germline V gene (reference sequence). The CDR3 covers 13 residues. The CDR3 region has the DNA TGTGCCAGCAGCAAAACAGGGTTAGAGACCCAGTACTTC. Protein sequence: CASSKTGLETQYF. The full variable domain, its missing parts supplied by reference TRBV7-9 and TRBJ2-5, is DTGVSQNPRHKITKRGQNVTFRCDPISEHNRLYWYRQTLGQGPEFLTYFQNEAQLEKSRLLSDRFSAERPKGSFSTLEIQRTEQGDSAMYLCASSKTGLETQYFGPGTRLLVL.

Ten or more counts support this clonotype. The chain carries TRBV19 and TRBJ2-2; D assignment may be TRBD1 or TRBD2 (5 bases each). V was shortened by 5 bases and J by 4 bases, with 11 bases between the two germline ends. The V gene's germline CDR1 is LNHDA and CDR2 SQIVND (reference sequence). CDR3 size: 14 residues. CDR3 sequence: CASSQAGSTGELFF. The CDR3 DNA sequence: TGTGCCAGTAGTCAGGCAGGGAGCACCGGGGAGCTGTTTTTT.

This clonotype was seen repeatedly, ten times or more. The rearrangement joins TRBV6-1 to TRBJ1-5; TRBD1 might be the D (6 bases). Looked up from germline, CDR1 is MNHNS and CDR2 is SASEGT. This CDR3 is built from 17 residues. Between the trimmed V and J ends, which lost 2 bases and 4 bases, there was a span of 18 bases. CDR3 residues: CASSEMVQGVGNQPQHF. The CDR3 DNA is TGTGCCAGCAGTGAAATGGTACAGGGAGTAGGGAATCAGCCCCAGCATTTT.

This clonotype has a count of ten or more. This chain's CDR3 is CAHRSTYTISSGANVLTF. In nucleotides, the CDR3 is TGTGCCCACAGATCAACTTATACGATTAGCTCTGGGGCCAACGTCCTGACTTTC. This rearrangement joins TRBV6-1 to TRBJ2-6; D unresolved. CDR1 and CDR2 (germline): MNHNS, SASEGT. Trimming removed 11 bases at V and 0 bases at J, with 23 bases between. The CDR3 length is 18 residues.

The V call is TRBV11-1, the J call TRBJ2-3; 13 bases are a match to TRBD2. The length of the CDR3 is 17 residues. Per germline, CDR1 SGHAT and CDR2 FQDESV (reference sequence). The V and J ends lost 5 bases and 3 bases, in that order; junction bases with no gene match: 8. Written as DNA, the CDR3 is TGTGCCAGCAGCGAAGCAAAGGGACTAGCGGGGACAGATACGCAGTATTTT. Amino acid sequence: CASSEAKGLAGTDTQYF.

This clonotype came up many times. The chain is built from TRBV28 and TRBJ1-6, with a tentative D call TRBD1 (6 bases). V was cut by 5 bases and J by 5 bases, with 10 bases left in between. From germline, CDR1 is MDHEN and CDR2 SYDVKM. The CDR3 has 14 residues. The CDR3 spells CASSRTANNSPLHF. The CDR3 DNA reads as TGTGCCAGCAGTCGGACAGCAAATAATTCACCCCTCCACTTT.

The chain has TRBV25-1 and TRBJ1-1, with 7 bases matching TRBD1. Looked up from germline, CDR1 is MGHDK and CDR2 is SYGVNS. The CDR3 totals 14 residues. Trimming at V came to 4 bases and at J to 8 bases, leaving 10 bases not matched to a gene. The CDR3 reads CASSGPGTAAEAFF. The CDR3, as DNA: TGTGCCAGCAGTGGCCCCGGGACAGCCGCCGAAGCTTTCTTT.

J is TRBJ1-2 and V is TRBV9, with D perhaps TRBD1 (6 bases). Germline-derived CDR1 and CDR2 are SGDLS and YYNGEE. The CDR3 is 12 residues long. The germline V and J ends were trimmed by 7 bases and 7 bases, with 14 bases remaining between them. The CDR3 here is CASGGGFGGYTF. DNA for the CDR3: TGTGCCAGCGGGGGCGGATTTGGTGGCTACACCTTC.

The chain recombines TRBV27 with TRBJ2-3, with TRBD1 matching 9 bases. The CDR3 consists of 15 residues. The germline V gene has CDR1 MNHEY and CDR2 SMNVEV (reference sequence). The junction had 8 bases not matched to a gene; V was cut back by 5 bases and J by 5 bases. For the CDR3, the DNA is TGTGCCAGCAGTCGTAGGGACAGGGTTCAAGATACGCAGTATTTT. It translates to CASSRRDRVQDTQYF.

CDR3 in amino acids: CASSSQGLDEKLFF. For the CDR3, the DNA is TGTGCCAGCAGCTCACAGGGGTTGGATGAAAAACTGTTTTTT. The chain combines TRBV13 with TRBJ1-4, with 7 bases lining up with TRBD1. The CDR3 contains 14 residues. V trimming: 4 bases; J trimming: 6 bases; junction bases outside the gene matches: 5. From germline, CDR1 is PRHDT and CDR2 FYEKMQ (reference sequence).